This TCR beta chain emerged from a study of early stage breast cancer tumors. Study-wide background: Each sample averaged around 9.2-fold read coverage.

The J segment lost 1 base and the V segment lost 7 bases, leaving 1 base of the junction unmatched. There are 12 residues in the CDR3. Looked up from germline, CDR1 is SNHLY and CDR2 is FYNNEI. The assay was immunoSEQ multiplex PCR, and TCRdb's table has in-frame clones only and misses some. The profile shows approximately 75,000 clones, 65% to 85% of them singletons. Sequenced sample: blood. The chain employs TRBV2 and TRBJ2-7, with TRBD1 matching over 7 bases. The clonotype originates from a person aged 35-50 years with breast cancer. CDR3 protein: CASKGQSYEQYF. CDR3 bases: TGTGCCAGCAAGGGACAGTCCTACGAGCAGTACTTC.